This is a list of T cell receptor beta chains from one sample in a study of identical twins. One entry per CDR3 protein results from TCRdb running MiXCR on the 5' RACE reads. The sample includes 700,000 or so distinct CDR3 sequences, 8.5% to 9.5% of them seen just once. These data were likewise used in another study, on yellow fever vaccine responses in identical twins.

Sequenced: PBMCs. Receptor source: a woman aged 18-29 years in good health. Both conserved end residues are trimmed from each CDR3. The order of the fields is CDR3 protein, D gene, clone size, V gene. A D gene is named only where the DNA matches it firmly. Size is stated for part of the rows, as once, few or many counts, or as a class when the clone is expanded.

CDR3: ASSLSQFWNTQY
D: NA
size: few
V: TRBV12-3/TRBV12-4

CDR3: ASSVVGENTEAF
D: NA
size: many
V: TRBV9

CDR3: ASSYSGANTGELF
D: NA
size: many
V: TRBV6-5

CDR3: ASRKRQGNNEQY
D: TRBD1
size: many
V: TRBV12-3/TRBV12-4

CDR3: SARDVTRVQETQY
D: NA
size: few
V: TRBV20-1

CDR3: ASSLGTGTDTQY
D: TRBD1
size: many
V: TRBV5-1

CDR3: ASSLRGGVGTYEQY
D: NA
size: few
V: TRBV5-1

CDR3: ATSEGAGNTIY
D: NA
size: NA
V: TRBV24-1

CDR3: ASSIHRGRSGEQY
D: TRBD1
size: NA
V: TRBV19

CDR3: ASRPSRNNEQF
D: NA
size: many
V: TRBV5-1

CDR3: ASSPGPRTDNEQF
D: NA
size: few
V: TRBV18

CDR3: ASSPGNRGGTDTQY
D: NA
size: few
V: TRBV12-3/TRBV12-4

CDR3: ASSPGGGQQF
D: TRBD2
size: NA
V: TRBV5-1

CDR3: ASSGTGGGIADTQY
D: TRBD2
size: NA
V: TRBV5-6

CDR3: ASRNSGYGYT
D: NA
size: NA
V: TRBV28

CDR3: ASSLEVKNTEAF
D: NA
size: NA
V: TRBV5-5

CDR3: ASSQDLPGLAGVNEQF
D: TRBD2
size: many
V: TRBV4-3

CDR3: ATSRLEREGDTQY
D: TRBD2
size: many
V: TRBV15

CDR3: SAFLSSASSYNEQF
D: NA
size: NA
V: TRBV20-1

CDR3: ASTAATSGRGYEQF
D: TRBD2
size: NA
V: TRBV25-1

CDR3: ASSYSASGVKNIQY
D: TRBD2
size: NA
V: TRBV6-2/TRBV6-3

CDR3: ASSPQAGHRPGANTEAF
D: NA
size: NA
V: TRBV27

CDR3: ASSQNRLRGDTQY
D: NA
size: many
V: TRBV7-2

CDR3: ASSQENSAGRSYEQY
D: NA
size: few
V: TRBV4-1

CDR3: ASSLWGSYNEQF
D: NA
size: many
V: TRBV11-3

CDR3: SARIPTWNEQF
D: NA
size: few
V: TRBV20-1

CDR3: ASSYLPVSGNTIY
D: NA
size: NA
V: TRBV6-5

CDR3: ASTGLAKNIQY
D: NA
size: few
V: TRBV12-3/TRBV12-4

CDR3: ASSSRRDSYSGANVLT
D: TRBD1
size: NA
V: TRBV11-2

CDR3: ASSASEADTQY
D: NA
size: many
V: TRBV6-4

CDR3: ASSSLTGTGGYNEQF
D: TRBD1
size: NA
V: TRBV11-2

CDR3: ASSLYGGNQPQH
D: NA
size: NA
V: TRBV7-9

CDR3: SAGGLAETQY
D: NA
size: many
V: TRBV20-1

CDR3: ASSYSGLGGYEQY
D: NA
size: NA
V: TRBV6-5

CDR3: ASSLAFRAQETQY
D: NA
size: NA
V: TRBV7-6

CDR3: AIRDRGDSGRHEQF
D: NA
size: many
V: TRBV10-3

CDR3: ATSDLEGQPQH
D: NA
size: few
V: TRBV24-1

CDR3: ASSVAPSGEQY
D: TRBD2
size: few
V: TRBV9

CDR3: ASSPTGGNTEAF
D: TRBD1
size: NA
V: TRBV9

CDR3: ASTETANTEAF
D: NA
size: NA
V: TRBV2

CDR3: ASSQGTGTGYT
D: TRBD1
size: few
V: TRBV3-1

CDR3: SAIDRGHTDTQY
D: TRBD1
size: NA
V: TRBV20-1

CDR3: ASRSPEKLF
D: NA
size: few
V: TRBV6-2/TRBV6-3

CDR3: ASSYERGLRGEQY
D: TRBD2
size: many
V: TRBV6-2/TRBV6-3

CDR3: ASSYGGGDTGELF
D: NA
size: few
V: TRBV6-5

CDR3: ASSQELAAPGTQY
D: TRBD2
size: few
V: TRBV4-2

CDR3: ASSPPAELEQY
D: NA
size: NA
V: TRBV18

CDR3: ATSGRRDIDTDTQY
D: NA
size: few
V: TRBV24-1

CDR3: ASSSVGTSTDTQY
D: NA
size: few
V: TRBV7-2

CDR3: ASSVGEDLPPQY
D: NA
size: NA
V: TRBV12-3/TRBV12-4

CDR3: ASILRGGPRNQPQH
D: NA
size: few
V: TRBV28

CDR3: ASRLYTGGNQPQH
D: NA
size: NA
V: TRBV2

CDR3: ASTTRFGVTDTQY
D: NA
size: few
V: TRBV6-1